This T cell receptor (beta chain) is drawn from a study of CD8 T cells in ankylosing spondylitis. The J segment lost 3 bases and the V segment lost 6 bases, leaving 7 bases of the junction unmatched. The CDR3 contains 15 residues. This clonotype was recorded at least ten times. Its antigen remains unknown. The TCR beta libraries were generated through quantitative 5'-RACE incorporating molecular barcodes. TCRdb re-derived calls from the 5' RACE reads in MiXCR, one entry per CDR3 protein. The sample lists over 150,000 distinct CDR3 sequences; around 13% were seen once. Whole-study findings and limits: Several of the motif variants were reported before in synovial fluid and blood from reactive arthritis.

Source material: blood, either unsorted or a sorted T cell fraction (not recorded which). The TCR sequence derives from a male donor with ankylosing spondylitis or in good health (not recorded which). The gene calls are TRBV12-3 or TRBV12-4 and TRBJ2-2, with 7 nucleotides matching TRBD1. CDR3 DNA: TGTGCCAGCAGGCTCCGACAGGGTGACACCGGGGAGCTGTTTTTT. Protein product: CASRLRQGDTGELFF.